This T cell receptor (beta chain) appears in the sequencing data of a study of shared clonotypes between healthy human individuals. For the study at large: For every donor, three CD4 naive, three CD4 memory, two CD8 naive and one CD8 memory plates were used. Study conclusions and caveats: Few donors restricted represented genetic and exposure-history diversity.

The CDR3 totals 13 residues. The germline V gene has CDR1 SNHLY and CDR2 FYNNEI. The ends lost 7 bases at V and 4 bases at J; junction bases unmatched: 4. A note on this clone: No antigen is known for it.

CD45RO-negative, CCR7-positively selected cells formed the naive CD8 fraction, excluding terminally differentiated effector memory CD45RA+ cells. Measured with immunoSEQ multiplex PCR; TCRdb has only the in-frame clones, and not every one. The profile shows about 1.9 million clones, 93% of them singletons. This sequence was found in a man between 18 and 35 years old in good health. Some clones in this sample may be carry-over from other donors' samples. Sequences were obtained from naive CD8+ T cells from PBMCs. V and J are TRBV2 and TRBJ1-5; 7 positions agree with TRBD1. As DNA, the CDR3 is TGTGCCAGCATGACAGGGTGGAATCAGCCCCAGCATTTT. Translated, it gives CASMTGWNQPQHF.